These 10 T cell receptor beta chains were sequenced from one sample in a study of cytotoxic CD8 clonotypes in ibrutinib-treated CLL. The table came from immunoSEQ multiplex PCR; TCRdb's copy has only in-frame clones and leaves some out. In the table there are 190,000 or so clones, around three quarters of which are singletons. This sample comprised PBMCs, obtained after 24 months of ibrutinib treatment. The source is a human donor with chronic lymphocytic leukemia.

V gene TRBV7-2 combines with J gene TRBJ1-3; D gene uncertain. V lost 2 bases, J lost 2 bases, and 10 bases lay in between. Germline V lookup: CDR1 SGHTA, CDR2 FQGNSA. The CDR3 runs to 15 residues. CDR3 in amino acids: CASSLLGRTGNTIYF. For the CDR3, the DNA is TGTGCCAGCAGCTTACTAGGACGGACTGGAAACACCATATATTTT.

The chain employs TRBV6-5 and TRBJ2-1; D is possibly TRBD2 (5 bases). Trimming took 3 bases from V and 8 from J, leaving 20 bases between them. This CDR3 has 16 amino acids. Germline values: CDR1 MNHEY, CDR2 SVGAGI. CDR3 bases: TGTGCCAGCAGTTATGCGGGTACCCCTGTTTTCGATGAGCAGTTCTTC. Encoded protein: CASSYAGTPVFDEQFF.

In DNA form, the CDR3 reads TGTGCCAGCAGTAGACTAGCGGGAGTTCTCGAGCAGTACTTC. The encoded protein is CASSRLAGVLEQYF. V usage is TRBV25-1 and J usage is TRBJ2-7; 12 bases are shared with TRBD2. Germline assignment: CDR1 MGHDK and CDR2 SYGVNS. The CDR3 runs 14 residues. V lost 5 bases and J lost 6; bases outside the gene matches: 5.

A few counts support this clone. CDR3 region: CASSQGHFYGYTF. DNA of the CDR3: TGTGCCAGCAGTCAGGGACATTTCTATGGCTACACCTTC. V usage is TRBV28 and J usage is TRBJ1-2; weak D call: TRBD1 (6 bases). Trimming cost V 5 bases and J 4 bases, with 11 bases left between them. CDR1 and CDR2 (germline): MDHEN, SYDVKM. The CDR3 sequence is 13 residues long.

The chain links TRBV7-2 to TRBJ2-1; 9 positions match TRBD2. J gave up 4 bases and V 7 bases, and 11 bases lay outside the gene matches. CDR3 length equals 16 residues. Germline CDR1 is SGHTA and CDR2 is FQGNSA. The DNA of the CDR3 is TGTGCCAGCACCCAGCAACTGACTAGCGGTTACAATGAGCAGTTCTTC. This gives the protein CASTQQLTSGYNEQFF.

The CDR3 loop reads CASSGGQVANTGELFF. The CDR3 nucleotides read TGTGCCAGCAGTGGCGGACAGGTAGCGAACACCGGGGAGCTGTTTTTT. The gene calls are TRBV6-1 and TRBJ2-2, with 7 nucleotides matching TRBD1. Germline V gives CDR1 MNHNS, CDR2 SASEGT. The CDR3 is made up of 16 amino acids. With V trimmed by 4 bases and J by 0 bases, 5 bases remained unmatched.

The rearrangement uses TRBV5-6 and TRBJ2-1; TRBD1 aligns across 8 bases. The ends lost 4 bases at V and 6 bases at J; junction bases unmatched: 3. The germline V gene encodes CDR1 SGHDT and CDR2 YYEEEE. The CDR3 extends over 13 amino acids. For the CDR3, the DNA is TGTGCCAGCAGCCCCAGGGGGCGCAATGAGCAGTTCTTC. It yields the protein CASSPRGRNEQFF. Supplemented by reference TRBV5-6 and TRBJ2-1, the full variable domain reads DAGVTQSPTHLIKTRGQQVTLRCSPKSGHDTVSWYQQALGQGPQFIFQYYEEEERQRGNFPDRFSGHQFPNYSSELNVNALLLGDSALYLCASSPRGRNEQFFGPGTRLTVL.

The chain employs TRBV7-2 and TRBJ2-7; possibly TRBD2 for D (5 bases). The V end lost 5 bases, the J end lost 4 bases, and 18 bases lay between the germline ends. The germline V gene encodes CDR1 SGHTA and CDR2 FQGNSA. The CDR3 totals 15 residues. The chain's CDR3 is CASSRASLGLYEQYF. In DNA, the CDR3 is TGTGCCAGCAGCCGGGCCTCACTAGGTCTTTACGAGCAGTACTTC.

The CDR3 nucleotides read TGCGCCAGCAGCCCGGGGGACAGTCCTAACGAGCAGTACTTC. This codes for CASSPGDSPNEQYF. This chain connects TRBV4-3 to TRBJ2-7; possible D gene TRBD1, 7 bases. Trimming pared 4 bases from V and 5 bases from J, leaving 15 bases between. Germline loops: CDR1 LGHNA, CDR2 YSLEER. CDR3 size: 14 residues.

This chain connects TRBV4-2 to TRBJ2-7, with 11 nucleotides matching TRBD2. Germline CDR1 LGHNA, CDR2 YNFKEQ. The CDR3 is 15 amino acids. V was clipped by 3 bases and J by 2 bases; unmatched bases: 3. The CDR3 is CASSQRLAGPYEQYF. CDR3 DNA sequence: TGTGCCAGCAGCCAGCGACTAGCGGGACCCTACGAGCAGTACTTC.